These 17 T cell receptor beta chains share one sample of origin, sequenced in a study of early T cells in non-severe SARS-CoV-2 infection. In TCRdb, the 5' RACE reads were re-called with MiXCR into one record per CDR3 protein. Of around 77,000 distinct CDR3 sequences in the sample, 10% were seen once. The sample in question was whole blood, obtained at baseline. The origin of the receptors is an adult who was a healthcare worker with PCR-confirmed SARS-CoV-2 infection or an uninfected control (not recorded which).

The chain links TRBV30 to TRBJ2-3; D remains unclear. The CDR3 contains 11 residues. Trimming shortened V by 0 bases and J by 6 bases, and 4 bases separated the two germline ends. Looked up from germline, CDR1 is GTSNPN and CDR2 is SVGIG (reference sequence). As DNA, the CDR3 is TGTGCCTGGAGTGTACGGGATACGCAGTATTTT. Its translation: CAWSVRDTQYF.

This clonotype appeared many times. This sequence joins TRBV7-9 and TRBJ2-1; 8 bases are a match to TRBD2. CDR3 size: 15 residues. V was pared by 5 bases and J by 2 bases, with 5 bases of the junction left unmatched. Per germline, CDR1 SEHNR and CDR2 FQNEAQ (reference sequence). Here the CDR3 DNA reads TGTGCCAGCAGCCCCGGGCGGGGGGCCTACAATGAGCAGTTCTTC. It yields the protein CASSPGRGAYNEQFF.

In this sample, this clonotype turned up many times. The chain uses TRBV12-3 or TRBV12-4 and TRBJ1-4; maybe TRBD1 (5 bases). The CDR3 has 13 residues. The V gene lost 4 bases and the J gene lost 6 bases, with 9 bases spanning the gap. The CDR3 DNA reads TGTGCCAGCAGTTCGGGGACGGATGAAAAACTGTTTTTT. Protein product: CASSSGTDEKLFF.

In its sample, this clonotype was seen a few times. The rearrangement joins TRBV7-2 to TRBJ2-7, with 7 positions matching TRBD1. V shed 4 bases, J shed 12 bases, and the junction held 12 bases outside the gene matches. CDR1 and CDR2 from the germline V gene are SGHTA and FQGNSA. CDR3 length equals 13 residues. This CDR3 is CASSSRALDRAYF. CDR3 DNA: TGTGCCAGCAGCTCTCGAGCACTAGACAGGGCGTACTTC.

In this sample, this clonotype turned up a few times. This rearrangement joins TRBV20-1 to TRBJ2-7; 9 nucleotides agree with TRBD2. Losses at the gene ends were 4 bases for V and 7 bases for J; bases not matched to a gene: 8. The germline CDR1 and CDR2 sequences are DFQATT and SNEGSKA (reference sequence). The CDR3 is made up of 13 amino acids. The CDR3 nucleotides read TGCAGTGCTATGATAGCGGGGGCTCAAGAGCAGTACTTC. This sequence encodes CSAMIAGAQEQYF.

This clonotype turned up a few times. The gene calls are TRBV2 and TRBJ2-3; weak D call: TRBD1 (6 bases). This CDR3 is 14 amino acids long. Trimming stripped 5 bases from V and 0 bases from J, with 9 bases between. Germline V gene sequence: CDR1 SNHLY, CDR2 FYNNEI. The CDR3: CASSRTESTDTQYF. As DNA, the CDR3 is TGTGCCAGCAGTAGGACAGAGAGCACAGATACGCAGTATTTT.

The chain has TRBV30 and TRBJ2-7; the D is unclear. CDR3 length: 12 amino acids. Trimming removed 3 bases from V and 2 bases from J, with 8 bases in between. Germline CDR1 is GTSNPN and CDR2 is SVGIG (reference sequence). The CDR3 loop reads CAWRYSTYEQYF. The CDR3 region has the DNA TGTGCCTGGAGGTATTCCACCTACGAGCAGTACTTC.

This clonotype was seen ten or more times. The chain recombines TRBV13 with TRBJ2-6; 7 bases fit TRBD1. The CDR3 sequence is 17 residues long. Losses at the gene ends were 8 bases for V and 0 bases for J; bases not matched to a gene: 10. Germline values: CDR1 PRHDT, CDR2 FYEKMQ (reference sequence). The CDR3 is CASGARGHSSGANVLTF. The CDR3 nucleotides read TGTGCCAGCGGGGCGAGGGGGCACAGCTCTGGGGCCAACGTCCTGACTTTC. The full variable domain, in which reference TRBV13 and TRBJ2-6 provide the parts outside the CDR3, is AAGVIQSPRHLIKEKRETATLKCYPIPRHDTVYWYQQGPGQDPQFLISFYEKMQSDKGSIPDRFSAQQFSDYHSELNMSSLELGDSALYFCASGARGHSSGANVLTFGAGSRLTVL.

The chain has TRBV29-1 and TRBJ2-6; D call uncertain. This CDR3 comprises 12 residues. Germline loops: CDR1 SQVTM, CDR2 ANQGSEA. The ends were cut back, 6 bases at V and 0 bases at J, with 3 bases in the middle. DNA for the CDR3: TGCAGCGTCTTCTCTGGGGCCAACGTCCTGACTTTC. Translating gives CSVFSGANVLTF.

This clonotype was counted a few times. The gene calls are TRBV5-6 and TRBJ1-4; D is unresolved. CDR1 is SGHDT, CDR2 YYEEEE, per germline. CDR3 length equals 13 residues. The V gene lost 4 bases and the J gene lost 5 bases, with 9 bases spanning the gap. For the CDR3, the DNA is TGTGCCAGCAGCCTAGTCCTGAATGAAAAACTGTTTTTT. This codes for CASSLVLNEKLFF. Based on the CDR3 plus reference TRBV5-6 and TRBJ1-4, the full variable domain is DAGVTQSPTHLIKTRGQQVTLRCSPKSGHDTVSWYQQALGQGPQFIFQYYEEEERQRGNFPDRFSGHQFPNYSSELNVNALLLGDSALYLCASSLVLNEKLFFGSGTQLSVL.

This clonotype was found once. The chain uses TRBV18 and TRBJ2-7; D is undetermined. Trimming shortened V by 3 bases and J by 5 bases, and 11 bases separated the two germline ends. From germline, CDR1 is KGHSH and CDR2 LQKENI. The CDR3 is made up of 13 amino acids. CDR3 loop: CASSPNLGNEQYF. The CDR3 bases are TGTGCCAGCTCACCCAACTTGGGGAACGAGCAGTACTTC.

V usage is TRBV5-1 and J usage is TRBJ2-7; maybe TRBD2 (6 bases). CDR1 is SGHRS, CDR2 YFSETQ, per germline. This CDR3 is 14 amino acids long. V was shortened by 4 bases and J by 5 bases, with 16 bases between the two germline ends. The chain's CDR3 is CASSLHQGGDEQYF. CDR3 coding DNA: TGCGCCAGCAGCCTTCACCAGGGCGGGGACGAGCAGTACTTC. Based on the CDR3 plus reference TRBV5-1 and TRBJ2-7, the full variable domain is KAGVTQTPRYLIKTRGQQVTLSCSPISGHRSVSWYQQTPGQGLQFLFEYFSETQRNKGNFPGRFSGRQFSNSRSEMNVSTLELGDSALYLCASSLHQGGDEQYFGPGTRLTVT.

This clonotype was recorded a few times. A junction end diverges from the germline sequence, so it may reflect a read error. The chain combines TRBV6-6 with TRBJ1-6; the D is unclear. The germline V gene encodes CDR1 MNHNY and CDR2 SVGAGI (reference sequence). The CDR3 is 13 residues long. CDR3: CVSNLIDNSPLHF. As DNA, the CDR3 is TGTGTCAGCAATCTCATAGATAATTCACCCCTCCACTTT.

This clonotype was recorded at least ten times. This rearrangement joins TRBV5-1 to TRBJ2-1; D might be TRBD1 (5 bases). V gave up 6 bases and J gave up 9 bases, with 13 bases separating them. The CDR3 runs 12 residues. The germline V gene has CDR1 SGHRS and CDR2 YFSETQ. The CDR3 reads CASNDGRGEQFF. Written as DNA, the CDR3 is TGCGCCAGCAACGACGGAAGGGGTGAGCAGTTCTTC.

This clonotype was seen repeatedly, ten times or more. The genes are TRBV9 and TRBJ2-2; TRBD1 matches 12 bases. Germline CDR1 reads SGDLS; CDR2 reads YYNGEE. This CDR3 region has 17 residues. The J segment lost 5 bases and the V segment lost 0 bases, leaving 5 bases of the junction unmatched. The CDR3 nucleotides read TGTGCCAGCAGCGTAGTCCCGGGACAGGGGGCGACCGGGGAGCTGTTTTTT. It codes for CASSVVPGQGATGELFF. Together with reference TRBV9 and TRBJ2-2, the CDR3 gives the full variable domain: DSGVTQTPKHLITATGQRVTLRCSPRSGDLSVYWYQQSLDQGLQFLIQYYNGEERAKGNILERFSAQQFPDLHSELNLSSLELGDSALYFCASSVVPGQGATGELFFGEGSRLTVL.

This clonotype appeared a few times. V gene TRBV2 combines with J gene TRBJ2-5; D not resolved. Germline loops: CDR1 SNHLY, CDR2 FYNNEI. The CDR3 loop spans 13 amino acids. Trimming pared 1 base from V and 5 bases from J, leaving 8 bases between. The CDR3 loop reads CASSEEVQETQYF. As DNA, the CDR3 is TGTGCCAGCAGTGAAGAGGTCCAGGAGACCCAGTACTTC.

The chain links TRBV6-5 to TRBJ2-7, with D perhaps TRBD1 (6 bases). The length of the CDR3 is 13 residues. With 6 bases removed from V and 6 bases from J, the gap between germline ends came to 15 bases. Germline loops: CDR1 MNHEY, CDR2 SVGAGI. The CDR3 here is CASSLTGSGEQYF. The CDR3 DNA follows: TGTGCCAGCAGCCTTACAGGGAGTGGCGAGCAGTACTTC.